These 8 T cell receptor beta chains were all obtained from the same sample, sequenced in a study of human T cells and chemical hapten exposure. TCRdb used MiXCR to reprocess the RACE reads, holding one entry per CDR3 protein. The sample gives 380,000 or so distinct CDR3 sequences, about 5% of which show up once; roughly 8.2% is in the top ten. Time point denoted: pre-sensitization, week 0. Noted treatment: therapeutic diphenylcyclopropenone sensitization with weekly scalp DPC. The specimen was whole blood, collected in connection with sensitization to the hapten diphenylcyclopropenone (DPC). The receptor set was obtained from a woman under 30 with alopecia areata. Some clones in this sample may be carry-over from other donors' samples.

This clonotype occurred many times. The chain recombines TRBV5-6 with TRBJ1-5; no definite D call. The V gene's germline CDR1 is SGHDT and CDR2 YYEEEE. This CDR3 contains 17 residues. Trimming stripped 4 bases from V and 3 bases from J, with 20 bases between. In DNA, the CDR3 is TGTGCCAGCAGCCTATCGACCCATACGAGTTCCAATCAGCCCCAGCATTTT. Encoded protein: CASSLSTHTSSNQPQHF. Complete variable domain (other parts from reference TRBV5-6 and TRBJ1-5): DAGVTQSPTHLIKTRGQQVTLRCSPKSGHDTVSWYQQALGQGPQFIFQYYEEEERQRGNFPDRFSGHQFPNYSSELNVNALLLGDSALYLCASSLSTHTSSNQPQHFGDGTRLSIL.

In its sample, this clonotype was seen a few times. This chain joins TRBV7-6 and TRBJ1-3; D ambiguous. The germline V gene encodes CDR1 SGHVS and CDR2 FNYEAQ. Trimming shortened V by 6 bases and J by 5 bases, and 8 bases separated the two germline ends. The CDR3 length is 12 residues. CDR3 amino acids: CASSAQRNTIYF. The CDR3 DNA sequence: TGTGCCAGCAGTGCCCAACGAAACACCATATATTTT.

This clonotype was counted only a few times. V gene TRBV4-3 combines with J gene TRBJ1-4; D is unclear. This CDR3 spans 16 amino acids. V was cut by 0 bases and J by 4 bases, with 12 bases left in between. Germline CDR1 LGHNA, CDR2 YSLEER. The CDR3 here is CASSQELAVYNEKLFF. CDR3 coding DNA: TGCGCCAGCAGCCAAGAGCTCGCAGTTTATAATGAAAAACTGTTTTTT.

The chain couples TRBV7-9 to TRBJ1-4; D is possibly TRBD1 (5 bases). CDR3 length: 15 amino acids. Trimming removed 3 bases from V and 7 bases from J, with 15 bases in between. Germline CDR1 and CDR2: SEHNR and FQNEAQ (reference sequence). CDR3 amino acids: CASSLGTIGGEKLFF. CDR3 bases: TGTGCCAGCAGCTTGGGGACTATCGGAGGTGAAAAACTGTTTTTT. The full variable domain, with the rest looked up from reference TRBV7-9 and TRBJ1-4, is DTGVSQNPRHKITKRGQNVTFRCDPISEHNRLYWYRQTLGQGPEFLTYFQNEAQLEKSRLLSDRFSAERPKGSFSTLEIQRTEQGDSAMYLCASSLGTIGGEKLFFGSGTQLSVL.

This clonotype was seen only a few times. CDR3 sequence reads: CASSSLTGGLGTDTQYF. The CDR3 DNA is TGTGCCAGCAGCTCGCTAACTGGGGGGCTGGGCACAGATACGCAGTATTTT. The V call is TRBV7-9, the J call TRBJ2-3, with D tentatively TRBD1 or TRBD2 (6 bases each). The CDR3 is 17 residues long. Trimming pared 4 bases from V and 1 base from J, leaving 18 bases between. Looked up from germline, CDR1 is SEHNR and CDR2 is FQNEAQ (reference sequence).

The chain combines TRBV6-5 with TRBJ1-3; possible D gene TRBD1, 6 bases. V lost 5 bases, J lost 6 bases, and 11 bases lay in between. In germline, CDR1 is MNHEY, CDR2 SVGAGI. The CDR3 runs 13 residues. The CDR3 region has the DNA TGTGCCAGCAGTCGGGACACAACAAACACCATATATTTT. Its protein product is CASSRDTTNTIYF.

This rearrangement joins TRBV3-1 to TRBJ1-6; no clear D gene. V was shortened by 4 bases and J by 6 bases, with 10 bases between the two germline ends. CDR3 length equals 14 residues. CDR1 is LGHDT, CDR2 YNNKEL, per germline (reference sequence). The DNA of the CDR3 is TGTGCCAGCAGCCTCCCTAGTAGTAATTCACCCCTCCACTTT. As protein: CASSLPSSNSPLHF. Full variable domain (rest looked up from reference TRBV3-1 and TRBJ1-6): DTAVSQTPKYLVTQMGNDKSIKCEQNLGHDTMYWYKQDSKKFLKIMFSYNNKELIINETVPNRFSPKSPDKAHLNLHINSLELGDSAVYFCASSLPSSNSPLHFGNGTRLTVT.

The table lists this clonotype with many counts. The chain links TRBV20-1 to TRBJ2-7, with 7 bases matching TRBD1. Trimming removed 2 bases from V and 0 bases from J; junction bases left unmatched: 4. CDR3 length equals 14 residues. Germline-derived CDR1 and CDR2 are DFQATT and SNEGSKA (reference sequence). CDR3 residues: CSARRDSLSYEQYF. The DNA of the CDR3 is TGCAGTGCTAGAAGGGACAGCCTCTCCTACGAGCAGTACTTC.